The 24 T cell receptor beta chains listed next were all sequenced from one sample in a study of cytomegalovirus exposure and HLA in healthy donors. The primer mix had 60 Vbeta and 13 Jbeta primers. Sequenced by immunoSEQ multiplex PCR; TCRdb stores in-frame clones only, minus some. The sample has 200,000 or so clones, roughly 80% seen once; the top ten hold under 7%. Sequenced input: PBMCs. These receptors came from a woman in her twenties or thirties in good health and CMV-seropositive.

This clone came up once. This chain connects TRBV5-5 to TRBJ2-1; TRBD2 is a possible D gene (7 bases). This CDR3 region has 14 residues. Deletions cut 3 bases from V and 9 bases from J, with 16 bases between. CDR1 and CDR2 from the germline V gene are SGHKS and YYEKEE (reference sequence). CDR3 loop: CASSSQGTNPEQFF. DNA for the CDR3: TGTGCCAGCAGCTCCCAGGGGACTAACCCTGAGCAGTTCTTC.

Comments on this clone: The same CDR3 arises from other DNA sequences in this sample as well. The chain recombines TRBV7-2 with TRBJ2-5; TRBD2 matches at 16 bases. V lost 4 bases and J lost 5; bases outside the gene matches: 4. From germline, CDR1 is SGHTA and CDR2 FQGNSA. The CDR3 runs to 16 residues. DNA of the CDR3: TGTGCCAGCAGCTCGGGACTAGCGGGGGGGGAGGAGACCCAGTACTTC. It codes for CASSSGLAGGEETQYF.

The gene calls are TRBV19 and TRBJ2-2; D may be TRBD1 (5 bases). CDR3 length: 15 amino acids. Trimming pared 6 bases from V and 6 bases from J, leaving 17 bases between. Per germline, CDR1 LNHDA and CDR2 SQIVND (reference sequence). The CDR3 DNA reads TGTGCCAGTAGGTCCCCCTCTAGGGGTCCCGGGGAGCTGTTTTTT. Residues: CASRSPSRGPGELFF.

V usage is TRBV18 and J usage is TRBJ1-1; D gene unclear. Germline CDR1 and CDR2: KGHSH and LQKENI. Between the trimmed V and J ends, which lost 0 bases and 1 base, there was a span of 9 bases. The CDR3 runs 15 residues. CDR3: CASSPPESRNTEAFF. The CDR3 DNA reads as TGTGCCAGCTCACCACCGGAATCTAGGAACACTGAAGCTTTCTTT. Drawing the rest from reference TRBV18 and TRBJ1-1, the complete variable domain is NAGVMQNPRHLVRRRGQEARLRCSPMKGHSHVYWYRQLPEEGLKFMVYLQKENIIDESGMPKERFSAEFPKEGPSILRIQQVVRGDSAAYFCASSPPESRNTEAFFGQGTRLTVV.

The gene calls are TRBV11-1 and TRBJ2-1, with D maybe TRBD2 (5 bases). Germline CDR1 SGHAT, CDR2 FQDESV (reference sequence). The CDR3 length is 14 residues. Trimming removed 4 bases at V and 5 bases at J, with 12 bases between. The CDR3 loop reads CASSSRTGNNEQFF. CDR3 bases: TGTGCCAGCAGCTCCCGGACGGGAAACAATGAGCAGTTCTTC.

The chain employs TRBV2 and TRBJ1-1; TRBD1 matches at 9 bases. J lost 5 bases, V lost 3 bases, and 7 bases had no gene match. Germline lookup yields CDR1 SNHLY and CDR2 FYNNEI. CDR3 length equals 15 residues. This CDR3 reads CASSEGQGLQTEAFF. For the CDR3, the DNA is TGTGCCAGCAGTGAGGGACAGGGTCTCCAGACTGAAGCTTTCTTT. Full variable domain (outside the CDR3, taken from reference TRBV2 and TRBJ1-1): EPEVTQTPSHQVTQMGQEVILRCVPISNHLYFYWYRQILGQKVEFLVSFYNNEISEKSEIFDDQFSVERPDGSNFTLKIRSTKLEDSAMYFCASSEGQGLQTEAFFGQGTRLTVV.

The CDR3 DNA sequence: TGTGCCAGCAGCTTGGTGGGGGCTTCACAGAGAGGCTACACCTTC. Its translation: CASSLVGASQRGYTF. V gene TRBV5-4 combines with J gene TRBJ1-2, with a tentative D call TRBD1 (6 bases). The CDR3 consists of 15 residues. CDR1 and CDR2 (germline): SGHNT, YYREEE (reference sequence). Trimming removed 0 bases from V and 8 bases from J, with 17 bases in between.

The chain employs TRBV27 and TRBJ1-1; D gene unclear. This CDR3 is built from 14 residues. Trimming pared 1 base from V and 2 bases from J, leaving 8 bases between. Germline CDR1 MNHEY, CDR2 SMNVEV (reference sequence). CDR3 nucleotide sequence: TGTGCCAGCAGTTTATTTCCCCGTAACACTGAAGCTTTCTTT. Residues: CASSLFPRNTEAFF.

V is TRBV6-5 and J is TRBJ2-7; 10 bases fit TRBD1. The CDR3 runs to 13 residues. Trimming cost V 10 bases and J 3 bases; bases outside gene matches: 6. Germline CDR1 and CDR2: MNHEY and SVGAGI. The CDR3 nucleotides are TGTGCCACAAACCGGGACAGGGGCTACGAGCAGTACTTC. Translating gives CATNRDRGYEQYF.

The CDR3 nucleotides are TGTGCCAGTAGTATGTTCCCAGGAGGGACCCTTTACAATGAGCAGTTCTTC. It translates to CASSMFPGGTLYNEQFF. The rearrangement joins TRBV19 to TRBJ2-1; TRBD2 might be the D (6 bases). The length of the CDR3 is 17 residues. With 3 bases removed from V and 4 bases from J, the gap between germline ends came to 19 bases. Germline V lookup: CDR1 LNHDA, CDR2 SQIVND (reference sequence).

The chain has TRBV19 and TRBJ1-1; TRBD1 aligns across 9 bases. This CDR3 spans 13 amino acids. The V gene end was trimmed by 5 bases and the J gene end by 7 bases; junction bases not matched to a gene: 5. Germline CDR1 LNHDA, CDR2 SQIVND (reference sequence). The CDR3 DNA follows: TGTGCCAGTAGTCGGGACAGGGTCCTTGAAGCTTTCTTT. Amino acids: CASSRDRVLEAFF.

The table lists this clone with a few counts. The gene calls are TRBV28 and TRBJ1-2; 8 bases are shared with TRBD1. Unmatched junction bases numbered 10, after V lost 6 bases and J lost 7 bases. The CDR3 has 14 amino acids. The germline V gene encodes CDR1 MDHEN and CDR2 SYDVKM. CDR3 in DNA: TGTGCCAGCAGACCAGGGGGCGCGATTGTTGGCTACACCTTC. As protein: CASRPGGAIVGYTF.

The DNA of the CDR3 is TGTGCCAGCAGCCCACTGGGACTTAATGAAAAACTGTTTTTT. It encodes CASSPLGLNEKLFF. The V and J genes are TRBV5-6 and TRBJ1-4; TRBD1 might be the D (5 bases). V was shortened by 4 bases and J by 4 bases, with 11 bases between the two germline ends. This CDR3 has 14 residues. Looked up from germline, CDR1 is SGHDT and CDR2 is YYEEEE.

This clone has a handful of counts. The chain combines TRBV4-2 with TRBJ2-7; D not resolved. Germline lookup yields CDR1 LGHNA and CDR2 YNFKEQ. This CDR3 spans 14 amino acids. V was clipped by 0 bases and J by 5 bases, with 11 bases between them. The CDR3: CASSQEARPDEQYF. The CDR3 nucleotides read TGTGCCAGCAGCCAAGAGGCCCGCCCCGACGAGCAGTACTTC.

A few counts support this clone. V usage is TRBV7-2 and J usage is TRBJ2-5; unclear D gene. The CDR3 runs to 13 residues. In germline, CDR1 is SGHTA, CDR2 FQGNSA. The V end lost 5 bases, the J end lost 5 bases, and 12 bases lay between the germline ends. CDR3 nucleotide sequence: TGTGCCAGCAGCCTTGGAGCGTGGGAGACCCAGTACTTC. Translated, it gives CASSLGAWETQYF.

This chain's CDR3 is CASSLAGTGINYGYTF. The CDR3 DNA is TGTGCCAGCAGCCTTGCCGGGACAGGGATTAACTATGGCTACACCTTC. The chain recombines TRBV14 with TRBJ1-2; TRBD1 aligns across 9 bases. V lost 4 bases, J lost 1 base, and 7 bases stayed unmatched. The CDR3 runs 16 residues. Germline V lookup: CDR1 SGHDN, CDR2 FVKESK. The full variable domain, its missing parts supplied by reference TRBV14 and TRBJ1-2, is EAGVTQFPSHSVIEKGQTVTLRCDPISGHDNLYWYRRVMGKEIKFLLHFVKESKQDESGMPNNRFLAERTGGTYSTLKVQPAELEDSGVYFCASSLAGTGINYGYTFGSGTRLTVV.

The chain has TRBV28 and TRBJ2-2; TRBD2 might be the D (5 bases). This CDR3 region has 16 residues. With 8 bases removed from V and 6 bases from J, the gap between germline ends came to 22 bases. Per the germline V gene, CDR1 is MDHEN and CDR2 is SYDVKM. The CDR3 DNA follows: TGTGCCAGCGTCCCAGCGGAAACCCAACCTTCCGGGGAGCTGTTTTTT. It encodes CASVPAETQPSGELFF.

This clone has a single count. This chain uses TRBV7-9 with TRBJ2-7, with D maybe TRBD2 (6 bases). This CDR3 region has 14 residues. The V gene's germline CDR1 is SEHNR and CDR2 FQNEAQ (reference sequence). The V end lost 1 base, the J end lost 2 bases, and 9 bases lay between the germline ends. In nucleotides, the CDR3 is TGTGCCAGCAGCTTAGAGGGACTCCCCTACGAGCAGTACTTC. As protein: CASSLEGLPYEQYF.

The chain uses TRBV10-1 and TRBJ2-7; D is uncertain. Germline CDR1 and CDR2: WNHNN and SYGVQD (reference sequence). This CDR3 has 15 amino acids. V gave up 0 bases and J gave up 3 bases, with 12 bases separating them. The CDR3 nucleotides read TGCGCCAGCAGTGAGTCTGGCAGTCACAGCTACGAGCAGTACTTC. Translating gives CASSESGSHSYEQYF.

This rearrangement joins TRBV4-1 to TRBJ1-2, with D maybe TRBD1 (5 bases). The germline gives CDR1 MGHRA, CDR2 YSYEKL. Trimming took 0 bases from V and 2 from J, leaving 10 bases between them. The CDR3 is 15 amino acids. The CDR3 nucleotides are TGCGCCAGCAGCCAAGACCCGACAGAAAACTATGGCTACACCTTC. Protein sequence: CASSQDPTENYGYTF.

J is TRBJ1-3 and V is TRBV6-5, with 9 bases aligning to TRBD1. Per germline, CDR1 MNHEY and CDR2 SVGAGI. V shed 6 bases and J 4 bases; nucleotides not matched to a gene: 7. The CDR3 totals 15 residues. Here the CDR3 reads CASRDRGRTGNTIYF. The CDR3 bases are TGTGCCAGCAGGGACAGGGGAAGAACCGGAAACACCATATATTTT.

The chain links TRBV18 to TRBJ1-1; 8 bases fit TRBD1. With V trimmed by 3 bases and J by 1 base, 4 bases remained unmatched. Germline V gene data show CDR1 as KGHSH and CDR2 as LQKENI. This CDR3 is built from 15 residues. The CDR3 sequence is CASSPSGTGNTEAFF. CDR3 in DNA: TGTGCCAGCTCACCTTCCGGGACAGGGAACACTGAAGCTTTCTTT.

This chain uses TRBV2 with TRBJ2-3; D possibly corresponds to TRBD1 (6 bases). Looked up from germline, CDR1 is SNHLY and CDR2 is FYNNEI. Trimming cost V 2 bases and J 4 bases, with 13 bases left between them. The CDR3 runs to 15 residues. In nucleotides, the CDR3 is TGTGCCAGCAGTGAACTTACAGGGTTCGCAGATACGCAGTATTTT. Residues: CASSELTGFADTQYF.

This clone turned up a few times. The CDR3 region has the DNA TGTGCCAGCAGTTACCTCCGGTCACCAAATGAGCAGTTCTTC. Translated: CASSYLRSPNEQFF. The V gene is TRBV6-5, the J gene TRBJ2-1; D gene ambiguous. The ends were cut back, 2 bases at V and 7 bases at J, with 12 bases in the middle. Germline CDR1 and CDR2: MNHEY and SVGAGI. There are 14 residues in the CDR3.